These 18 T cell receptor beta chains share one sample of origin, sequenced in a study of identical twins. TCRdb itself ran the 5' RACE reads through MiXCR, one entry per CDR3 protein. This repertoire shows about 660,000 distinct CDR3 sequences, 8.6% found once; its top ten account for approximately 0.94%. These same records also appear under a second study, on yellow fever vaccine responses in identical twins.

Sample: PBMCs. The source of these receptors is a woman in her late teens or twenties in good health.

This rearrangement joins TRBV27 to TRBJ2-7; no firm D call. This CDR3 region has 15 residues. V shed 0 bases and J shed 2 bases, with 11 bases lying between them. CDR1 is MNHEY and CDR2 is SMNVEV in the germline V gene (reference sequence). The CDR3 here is CASSLSQIGTYEQYF. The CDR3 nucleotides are TGTGCCAGCAGTTTATCTCAAATCGGTACCTACGAGCAGTACTTC.

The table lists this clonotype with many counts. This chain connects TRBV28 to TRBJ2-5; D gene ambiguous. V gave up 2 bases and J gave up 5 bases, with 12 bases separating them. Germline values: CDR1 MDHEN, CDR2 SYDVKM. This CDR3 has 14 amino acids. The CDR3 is CASSLVRAGETQYF. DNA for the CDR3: TGTGCCAGCAGTTTAGTTAGGGCCGGGGAGACCCAGTACTTC.

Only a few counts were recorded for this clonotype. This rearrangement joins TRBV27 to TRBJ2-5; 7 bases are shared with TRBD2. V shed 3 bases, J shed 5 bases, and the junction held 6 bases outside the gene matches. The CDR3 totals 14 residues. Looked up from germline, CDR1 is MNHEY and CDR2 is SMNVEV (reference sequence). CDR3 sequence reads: CASSFARGGETQYF. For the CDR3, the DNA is TGTGCCAGCAGTTTCGCAAGGGGAGGGGAGACCCAGTACTTC.

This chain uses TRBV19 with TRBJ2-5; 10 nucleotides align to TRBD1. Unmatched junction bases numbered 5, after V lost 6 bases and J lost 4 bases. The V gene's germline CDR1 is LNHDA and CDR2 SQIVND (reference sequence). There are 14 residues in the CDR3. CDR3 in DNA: TGTGCCAGTAGGAGACAGGGGGCTGGAGAGACCCAGTACTTC. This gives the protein CASRRQGAGETQYF. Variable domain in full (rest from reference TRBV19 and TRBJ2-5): DGGITQSPKYLFRKEGQNVTLSCEQNLNHDAMYWYRQDPGQGLRLIYYSQIVNDFQKGDIAEGYSVSREKKESFPLTVTSAQKNPTAFYLCASRRQGAGETQYFGPGTRLLVL.

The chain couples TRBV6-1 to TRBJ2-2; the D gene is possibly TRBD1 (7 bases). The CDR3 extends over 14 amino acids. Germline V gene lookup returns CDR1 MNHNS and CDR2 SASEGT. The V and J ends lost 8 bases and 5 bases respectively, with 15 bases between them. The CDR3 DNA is TGTGCCAGCCGCGGGGACAGTTTTACCGGGGAGCTGTTTTTT. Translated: CASRGDSFTGELFF.

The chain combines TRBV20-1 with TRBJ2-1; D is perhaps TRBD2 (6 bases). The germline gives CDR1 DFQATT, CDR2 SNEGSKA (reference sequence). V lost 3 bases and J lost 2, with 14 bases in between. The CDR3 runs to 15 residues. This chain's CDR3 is CSASPILAAYNEQFF. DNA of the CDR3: TGCAGTGCTAGTCCTATTTTAGCGGCCTACAATGAGCAGTTCTTC.

The CDR3 DNA reads as TGCAGTGTTAAAGCGGGAGGGCCTGCTGCAGAGCAGTACTTC. Its translation: CSVKAGGPAAEQYF. The chain links TRBV20-1 to TRBJ2-7; 10 nucleotides line up with TRBD2. The CDR3 has 14 residues. J gave up 7 bases and V 7 bases, and 13 bases lay outside the gene matches. Germline CDR1 is DFQATT and CDR2 is SNEGSKA (reference sequence).

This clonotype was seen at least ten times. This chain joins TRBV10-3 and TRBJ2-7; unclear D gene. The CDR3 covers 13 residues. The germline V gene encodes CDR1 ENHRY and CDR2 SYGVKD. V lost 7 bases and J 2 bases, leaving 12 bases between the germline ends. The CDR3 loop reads CAITSRTTYEQYF. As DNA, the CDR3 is TGTGCCATCACAAGCCGTACGACCTACGAGCAGTACTTC.

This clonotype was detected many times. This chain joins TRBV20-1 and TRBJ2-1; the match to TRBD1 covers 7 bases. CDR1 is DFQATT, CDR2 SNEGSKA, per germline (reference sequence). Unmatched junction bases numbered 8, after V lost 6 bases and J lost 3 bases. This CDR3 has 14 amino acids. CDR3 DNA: TGCAGTGCCCCAGGGACAGCTCACTACAATGAGCAGTTCTTC. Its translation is CSAPGTAHYNEQFF.

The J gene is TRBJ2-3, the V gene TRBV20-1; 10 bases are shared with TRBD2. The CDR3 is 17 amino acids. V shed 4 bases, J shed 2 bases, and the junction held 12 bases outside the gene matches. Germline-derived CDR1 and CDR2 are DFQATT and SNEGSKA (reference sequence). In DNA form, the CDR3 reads TGCAGTGCTACCGGGGCTAGCGGGAGAGTCGCCACAGATACGCAGTATTTT. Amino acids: CSATGASGRVATDTQYF.

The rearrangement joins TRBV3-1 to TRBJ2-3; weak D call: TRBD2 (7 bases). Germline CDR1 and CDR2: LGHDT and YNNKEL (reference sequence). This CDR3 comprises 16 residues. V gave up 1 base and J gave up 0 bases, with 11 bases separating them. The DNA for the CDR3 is TGTGCCAGCAGCCAAGTGGCGGGGGCCAGCACAGATACGCAGTATTTT. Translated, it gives CASSQVAGASTDTQYF.

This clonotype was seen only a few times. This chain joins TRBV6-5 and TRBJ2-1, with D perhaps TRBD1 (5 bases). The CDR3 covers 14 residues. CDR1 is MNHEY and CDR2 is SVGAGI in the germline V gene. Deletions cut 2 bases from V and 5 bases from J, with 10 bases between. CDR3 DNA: TGTGCCAGCAGTTACCTGGGGCGGAACAATGAGCAGTTCTTC. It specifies CASSYLGRNNEQFF.

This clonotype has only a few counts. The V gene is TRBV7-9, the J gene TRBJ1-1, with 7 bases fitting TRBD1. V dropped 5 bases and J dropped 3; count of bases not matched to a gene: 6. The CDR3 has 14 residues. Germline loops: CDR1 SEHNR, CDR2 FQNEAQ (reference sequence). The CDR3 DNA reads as TGTGCCAGCAGCACCACAGGGGCATACACTGAAGCTTTCTTT. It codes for CASSTTGAYTEAFF.

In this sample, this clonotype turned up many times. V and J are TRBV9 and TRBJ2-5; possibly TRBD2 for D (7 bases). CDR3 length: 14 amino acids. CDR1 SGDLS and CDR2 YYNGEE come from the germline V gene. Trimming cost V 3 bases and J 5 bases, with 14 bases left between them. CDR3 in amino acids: CASSAPRGAETQYF. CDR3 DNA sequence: TGTGCCAGCAGCGCTCCCCGGGGGGCGGAGACCCAGTACTTC.

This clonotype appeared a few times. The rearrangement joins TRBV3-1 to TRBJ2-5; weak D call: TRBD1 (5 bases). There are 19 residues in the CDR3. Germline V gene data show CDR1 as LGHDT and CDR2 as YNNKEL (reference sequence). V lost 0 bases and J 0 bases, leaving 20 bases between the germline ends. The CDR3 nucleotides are TGTGCCAGCAGCCAAGATGGGCAGGGTCCCATTAAGTACCAAGAGACCCAGTACTTC. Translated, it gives CASSQDGQGPIKYQETQYF.

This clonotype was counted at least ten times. The CDR3 reads CSARDLLERGAIDTQYF. CDR3 bases: TGCAGTGCTAGAGATCTTTTGGAGCGGGGGGCCATCGATACGCAGTATTTT. This sequence joins TRBV20-1 and TRBJ2-3; 9 bases line up with TRBD2. Germline loops: CDR1 DFQATT, CDR2 SNEGSKA (reference sequence). The CDR3 runs to 17 residues. Trimming cost V 0 bases and J 6 bases; bases outside gene matches: 13.

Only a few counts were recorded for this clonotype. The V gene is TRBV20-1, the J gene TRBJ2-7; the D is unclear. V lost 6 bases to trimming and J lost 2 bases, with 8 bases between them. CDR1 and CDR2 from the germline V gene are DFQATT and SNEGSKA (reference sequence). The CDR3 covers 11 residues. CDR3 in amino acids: CSAASPYEQYF. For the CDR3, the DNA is TGCAGTGCCGCGAGTCCCTACGAGCAGTACTTC.

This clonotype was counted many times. CDR3 coding DNA: TGTGCCAGCAGTCCAGAGGGAGGTTTCTCCTACGAGCAGTACTTC. Translated, it gives CASSPEGGFSYEQYF. The rearrangement joins TRBV7-9 to TRBJ2-7, with a tentative D call TRBD2 (6 bases). Germline values: CDR1 SEHNR, CDR2 FQNEAQ (reference sequence). The length of the CDR3 is 15 residues. Trimming stripped 6 bases from V and 0 bases from J, with 15 bases between.